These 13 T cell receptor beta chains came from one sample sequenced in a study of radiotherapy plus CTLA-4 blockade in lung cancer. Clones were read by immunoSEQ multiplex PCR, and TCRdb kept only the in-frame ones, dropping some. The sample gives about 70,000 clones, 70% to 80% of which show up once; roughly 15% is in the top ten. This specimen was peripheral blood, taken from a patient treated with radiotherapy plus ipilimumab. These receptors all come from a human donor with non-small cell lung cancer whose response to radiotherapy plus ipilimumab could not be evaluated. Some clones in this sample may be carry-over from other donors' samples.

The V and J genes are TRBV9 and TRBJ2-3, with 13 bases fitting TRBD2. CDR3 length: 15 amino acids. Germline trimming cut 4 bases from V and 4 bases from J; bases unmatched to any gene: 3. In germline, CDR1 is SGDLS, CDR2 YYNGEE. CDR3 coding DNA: TGTGCCAGCAGCACTAGCGGGGGGGCGGCAGATACGCAGTATTTT. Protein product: CASSTSGGAADTQYF.

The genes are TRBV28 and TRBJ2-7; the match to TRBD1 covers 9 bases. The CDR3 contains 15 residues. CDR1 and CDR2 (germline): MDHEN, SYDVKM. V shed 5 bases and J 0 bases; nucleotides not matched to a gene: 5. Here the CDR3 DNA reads TGTGCCAGCAGTCCCTGGGACAGGGACTCCTACGAGCAGTACTTC. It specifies CASSPWDRDSYEQYF.

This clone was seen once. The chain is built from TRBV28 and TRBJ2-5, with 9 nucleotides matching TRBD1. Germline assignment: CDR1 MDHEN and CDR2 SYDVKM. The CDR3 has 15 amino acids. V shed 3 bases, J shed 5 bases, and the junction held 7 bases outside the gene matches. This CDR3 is CASSFSTGGAETQYF. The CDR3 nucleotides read TGTGCCAGCAGTTTCAGCACAGGGGGCGCGGAGACCCAGTACTTC.

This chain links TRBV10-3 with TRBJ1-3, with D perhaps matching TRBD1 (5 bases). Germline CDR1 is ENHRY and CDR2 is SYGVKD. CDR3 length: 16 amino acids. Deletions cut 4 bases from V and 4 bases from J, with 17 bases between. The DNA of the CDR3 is TGTGCCATCAGTGGACCTAGGGGAGGGACCGGAAACACCATATATTTT. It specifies CAISGPRGGTGNTIYF.

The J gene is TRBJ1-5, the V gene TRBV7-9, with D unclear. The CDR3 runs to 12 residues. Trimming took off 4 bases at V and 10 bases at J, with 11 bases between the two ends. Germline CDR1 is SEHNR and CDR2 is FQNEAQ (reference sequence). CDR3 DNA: TGTGCCAGCAGCTCAGAACGGGGTCCCCAGCATTTT. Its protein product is CASSSERGPQHF.

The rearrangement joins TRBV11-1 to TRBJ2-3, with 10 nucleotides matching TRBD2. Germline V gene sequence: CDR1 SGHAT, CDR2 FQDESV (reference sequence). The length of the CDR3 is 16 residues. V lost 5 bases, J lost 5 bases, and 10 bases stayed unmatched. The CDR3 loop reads CASSTMSGGALDTQYF. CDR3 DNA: TGTGCCAGCAGCACGATGAGCGGGGGGGCCTTAGATACGCAGTATTTT.

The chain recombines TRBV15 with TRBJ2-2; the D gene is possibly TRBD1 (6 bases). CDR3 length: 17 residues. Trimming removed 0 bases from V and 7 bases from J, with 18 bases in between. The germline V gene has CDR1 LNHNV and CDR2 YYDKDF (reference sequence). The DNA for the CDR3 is TGTGCCACCAGCAGAGATTGGGCGGCAGGGGCGGTCGGGGAGCTGTTTTTT. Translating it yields CATSRDWAAGAVGELFF.

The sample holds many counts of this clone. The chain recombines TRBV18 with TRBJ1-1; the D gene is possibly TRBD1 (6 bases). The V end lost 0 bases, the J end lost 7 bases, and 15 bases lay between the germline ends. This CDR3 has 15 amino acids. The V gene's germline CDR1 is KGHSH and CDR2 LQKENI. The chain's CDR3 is CASSPPGGRVDEAFF. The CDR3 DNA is TGTGCCAGCTCACCACCTGGGGGCAGGGTCGATGAAGCTTTCTTT.

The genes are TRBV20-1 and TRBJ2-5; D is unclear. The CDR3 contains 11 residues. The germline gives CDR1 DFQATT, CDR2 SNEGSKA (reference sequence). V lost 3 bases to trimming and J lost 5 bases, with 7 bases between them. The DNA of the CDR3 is TGCAGTGCTAGGTACGGGGAGACCCAGTACTTC. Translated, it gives CSARYGETQYF.

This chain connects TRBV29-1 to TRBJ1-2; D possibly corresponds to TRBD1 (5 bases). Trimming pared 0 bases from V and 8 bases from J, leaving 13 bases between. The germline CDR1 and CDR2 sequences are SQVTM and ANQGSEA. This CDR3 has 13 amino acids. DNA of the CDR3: TGCAGCGTTGAAGAGTCAGCAGGGTACGGCTACACCTTC. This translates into CSVEESAGYGYTF.

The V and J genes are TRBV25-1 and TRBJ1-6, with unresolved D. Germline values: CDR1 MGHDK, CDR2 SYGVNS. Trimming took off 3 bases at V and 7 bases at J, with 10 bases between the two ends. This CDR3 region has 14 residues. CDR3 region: CASSDRQLNSPLHF. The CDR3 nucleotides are TGTGCCAGCAGTGATAGGCAACTAAATTCACCCCTCCACTTT.

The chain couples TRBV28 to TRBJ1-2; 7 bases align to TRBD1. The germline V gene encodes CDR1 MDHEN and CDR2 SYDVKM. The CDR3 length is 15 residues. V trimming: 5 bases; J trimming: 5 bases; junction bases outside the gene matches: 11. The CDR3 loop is CASSLTGTVNYGYTF. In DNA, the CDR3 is TGTGCCAGCAGTCTAACAGGGACAGTTAATTATGGCTACACCTTC.

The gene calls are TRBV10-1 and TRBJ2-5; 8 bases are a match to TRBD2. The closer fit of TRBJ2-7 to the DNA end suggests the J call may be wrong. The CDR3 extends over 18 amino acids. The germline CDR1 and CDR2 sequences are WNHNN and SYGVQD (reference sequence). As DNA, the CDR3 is TGCGCCAGCAGTGAAACTCCGGGACTAGTTTTTCCCACCTACGAGCAGTACTTC. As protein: CASSETPGLVFPTYEQYF.